The 28 T cell receptor beta chains reported below all come from one sample, sequenced in a study of blood T cell repertoires in COVID-19. The data were produced by immunoSEQ multiplex PCR, yet TCRdb's version contains in-frame clones alone and is incomplete. The sample yields about 100,000 clones, roughly 90% seen once. Sequenced material: peripheral blood. These receptors were obtained from a man in his thirties or forties in a cohort sampled during active COVID-19.

The gene calls are TRBV5-1 and TRBJ1-3, with 7 bases lining up with TRBD1. This CDR3 is 15 amino acids long. In germline, CDR1 is SGHRS, CDR2 YFSETQ. After removal of 0 bases from V and 3 bases from J, the junction contained 3 bases not matched to a gene. The chain's CDR3 is CASSLAGQLGNTIYF. The CDR3 DNA follows: TGCGCCAGCAGCTTGGCGGGACAGCTTGGAAACACCATATATTTT. Drawing the rest from reference TRBV5-1 and TRBJ1-3, the complete variable domain is KAGVTQTPRYLIKTRGQQVTLSCSPISGHRSVSWYQQTPGQGLQFLFEYFSETQRNKGNFPGRFSGRQFSNSRSEMNVSTLELGDSALYLCASSLAGQLGNTIYFGEGSWLTVV.

The CDR3 region is CASSEEPTSSYEQYF. The CDR3 DNA is TGTGCCAGCAGTGAGGAGCCAACTAGCTCCTACGAGCAGTACTTC. This chain connects TRBV6-1 to TRBJ2-7; D is perhaps TRBD2 (5 bases). CDR1 is MNHNS, CDR2 SASEGT, per germline. This CDR3 spans 15 amino acids. V was cut by 3 bases and J by 0 bases, with 12 bases left in between.

This clone was seen more than once but under ten times. Here the CDR3 reads CASSRGGQHGEQFF. In nucleotides, the CDR3 is TGTGCCAGCAGCCGCGGGGGGCAACACGGTGAGCAGTTCTTC. The chain uses TRBV6-5 and TRBJ2-1; 8 nucleotides match TRBD2. The germline gives CDR1 MNHEY, CDR2 SVGAGI. This CDR3 is built from 14 residues. Trimming at V came to 6 bases and at J to 9 bases, leaving 10 bases not matched to a gene.

This chain connects TRBV13 to TRBJ2-7; D is perhaps TRBD2 (5 bases). There are 12 residues in the CDR3. Looked up from germline, CDR1 is PRHDT and CDR2 is FYEKMQ (reference sequence). V was cut by 5 bases and J by 7 bases, with 12 bases left in between. CDR3 sequence (DNA): TGTGCCAGCAGCATCGGGGAACGGGAGCAGTACTTC. It specifies CASSIGEREQYF. Full variable domain (remainder filled in from reference TRBV13 and TRBJ2-7): AAGVIQSPRHLIKEKRETATLKCYPIPRHDTVYWYQQGPGQDPQFLISFYEKMQSDKGSIPDRFSAQQFSDYHSELNMSSLELGDSALYFCASSIGEREQYFGPGTRLTVT.

The genes are TRBV7-6 and TRBJ2-7; maybe TRBD2 (7 bases). CDR1 is SGHVS and CDR2 is FNYEAQ in the germline V gene. This CDR3 spans 14 amino acids. V was trimmed by 5 bases and J by 0 bases, leaving 11 bases between them. Here the CDR3 reads CASSPGGSSYEQYF. As DNA, the CDR3 is TGTGCCAGCAGCCCGGGGGGCAGCTCCTACGAGCAGTACTTC.

The V and J genes are TRBV2 and TRBJ2-3; 15 bases agree with TRBD2. The CDR3 has 19 amino acids. Germline loops: CDR1 SNHLY, CDR2 FYNNEI. The J segment lost 0 bases and the V segment lost 4 bases, leaving 8 bases of the junction unmatched. The CDR3 DNA sequence: TGTGCCAGCAGTGGGACTAGCGGGGGGGCCCCTCCTAGCACAGATACGCAGTATTTT. It codes for CASSGTSGGAPPSTDTQYF. Complete variable domain (other parts from reference TRBV2 and TRBJ2-3): EPEVTQTPSHQVTQMGQEVILRCVPISNHLYFYWYRQILGQKVEFLVSFYNNEISEKSEIFDDQFSVERPDGSNFTLKIRSTKLEDSAMYFCASSGTSGGAPPSTDTQYFGPGTRLTVL.

This chain joins TRBV24-1 and TRBJ1-2; a possible D gene is TRBD1 (6 bases). The CDR3 spans 15 residues. Germline CDR1 is KGHDR and CDR2 is SFDVKD. V was trimmed by 1 base and J by 2 bases, leaving 10 bases between them. Here the CDR3 reads CATSDFGRGNYGYTF. The CDR3, as DNA: TGTGCCACCAGTGATTTTGGTAGGGGGAACTATGGCTACACCTTC.

The CDR3 DNA follows: TGTGCCAGCAGCTCCGCAGGGGCTAGTTATGAAGCTTTCTTT. This codes for CASSSAGASYEAFF. The chain uses TRBV11-3 and TRBJ1-1, with a tentative D call TRBD1 (6 bases). The CDR3 has 14 amino acids. Per germline, CDR1 SGHNT and CDR2 YENEEA. The V and J ends lost 4 bases and 7 bases respectively, with 16 bases between them.

V and J are TRBV12-5 and TRBJ2-2, with 7 bases that match TRBD1. J was trimmed by 4 bases and V by 2 bases; bases with no gene match: 1. The length of the CDR3 is 14 residues. Germline assignment: CDR1 LGHNT and CDR2 FRNRAP. Written as DNA, the CDR3 is TGTGCTAGTGGTTTGTCAGGGGGCACCGGGGAGCTGTTTTTT. Its protein product is CASGLSGGTGELFF.

The CDR3 loop reads CASSWDTAGNTIYF. CDR3 coding DNA: TGTGCCAGCAGCTGGGACACTGCTGGAAACACCATATATTTT. This rearrangement joins TRBV7-9 to TRBJ1-3, with D perhaps matching TRBD1 (6 bases). V lost 4 bases to trimming and J lost 2 bases, with 9 bases between them. The CDR3 contains 14 residues. Germline loops: CDR1 SEHNR, CDR2 FQNEAQ (reference sequence).

The chain links TRBV9 to TRBJ2-7, with a tentative D call TRBD1 (6 bases). V gave up 2 bases and J gave up 4 bases, with 16 bases separating them. This CDR3 comprises 15 residues. Germline-derived CDR1 and CDR2 are SGDLS and YYNGEE. CDR3 DNA: TGTGCCAGCAGCGTGGGCCTGGACAGTGGATACGAGCAGTACTTC. Residues: CASSVGLDSGYEQYF.

The CDR3 DNA follows: TGCGCCAGCAGCTTTGGACAGGAAGGACCGGGGGATGAAAAACTGTTTTTT. This gives the protein CASSFGQEGPGDEKLFF. V is TRBV5-1 and J is TRBJ1-4; 7 nucleotides agree with TRBD1. The germline CDR1 and CDR2 sequences are SGHRS and YFSETQ. This CDR3 comprises 17 residues. J lost 6 bases, V lost 2 bases, and 13 bases had no gene match.

This clone was observed a single time. V is TRBV18 and J is TRBJ1-2, with D unclear. Germline V gene lookup returns CDR1 KGHSH and CDR2 LQKENI. The CDR3 has 14 residues. V was clipped by 2 bases and J by 4 bases, with 11 bases between them. The CDR3 coding sequence is TGTGCCAGCTCACCAAGGGAGGATTTCTATGGCTACACCTTC. Translation: CASSPREDFYGYTF.

This sequence joins TRBV30 and TRBJ2-2; 9 positions agree with TRBD1. V shed 0 bases, J shed 7 bases, and the junction held 6 bases outside the gene matches. The CDR3 consists of 15 residues. The germline V gene has CDR1 GTSNPN and CDR2 SVGIG (reference sequence). The CDR3 sequence: CAWSVGRQGVGELFF. The CDR3, as DNA: TGTGCCTGGAGTGTAGGGCGACAGGGGGTCGGGGAGCTGTTTTTT.

This chain links TRBV6-5 with TRBJ1-6; D gene uncertain. The CDR3 extends over 15 amino acids. Germline values: CDR1 MNHEY, CDR2 SVGAGI. The germline V and J ends were trimmed by 7 bases and 10 bases, with 20 bases remaining between them. The CDR3 nucleotides are TGTGCCAGCACCATGGGAGCGGAGGGAGGCTCACCCCTCCACTTT. Translated, it gives CASTMGAEGGSPLHF.

This clone was observed a handful of times. The chain joins TRBV20-1 to TRBJ1-5; D ambiguous. The ends were cut back, 3 bases at V and 2 bases at J, with 11 bases in the middle. CDR1 DFQATT and CDR2 SNEGSKA come from the germline V gene (reference sequence). The CDR3 loop spans 14 amino acids. The CDR3 here is CSASAGEGNQPQHF. CDR3 DNA sequence: TGCAGTGCTAGTGCCGGGGAGGGCAATCAGCCCCAGCATTTT.

V gene TRBV6-1 combines with J gene TRBJ2-3, with 9 bases aligning to TRBD2. Germline V gene sequence: CDR1 MNHNS, CDR2 SASEGT. V shed 2 bases, J shed 5 bases, and the junction held 8 bases outside the gene matches. The CDR3 length is 16 residues. The CDR3 loop reads CASSEIGGGAEDTQYF. CDR3 coding DNA: TGTGCCAGCAGTGAAATTGGCGGGGGGGCAGAAGATACGCAGTATTTT.

This chain joins TRBV6-1 and TRBJ1-6; D unresolved. CDR1 is MNHNS and CDR2 is SASEGT in the germline V gene. The V and J ends lost 1 base and 3 bases respectively, with 13 bases between them. The CDR3 covers 17 residues. This chain's CDR3 is CASSEVYSGYYNSPLHF. DNA for the CDR3: TGTGCCAGCAGTGAAGTCTATAGCGGATACTATAATTCACCCCTCCACTTT.

For the CDR3, the DNA is TGCAGTGCTAGTAACAGGGAGGGGGGCTCTGGAAACACCATATATTTT. Translated, it gives CSASNREGGSGNTIYF. The gene calls are TRBV20-1 and TRBJ1-3; a possible D gene is TRBD1 (6 bases). CDR1 and CDR2 (germline): DFQATT, SNEGSKA (reference sequence). The length of the CDR3 is 16 residues. V lost 3 bases and J lost 0, with 15 bases in between.

This clone was seen once. The chain links TRBV5-1 to TRBJ2-5; a possible D gene is TRBD1 (5 bases). The V and J ends lost 4 bases and 6 bases respectively, with 28 bases between them. Looked up from germline, CDR1 is SGHRS and CDR2 is YFSETQ. This CDR3 is built from 18 residues. The CDR3 coding sequence is TGCGCCAGCAGCAAGGACACCCTGGGTCGGAACAAGGGCCAGACCCAGTACTTC. Protein sequence: CASSKDTLGRNKGQTQYF. The full variable domain, its missing parts supplied by reference TRBV5-1 and TRBJ2-5, is KAGVTQTPRYLIKTRGQQVTLSCSPISGHRSVSWYQQTPGQGLQFLFEYFSETQRNKGNFPGRFSGRQFSNSRSEMNVSTLELGDSALYLCASSKDTLGRNKGQTQYFGPGTRLLVL.

This clone was recorded once. The V call is TRBV19, the J call TRBJ2-1; D might be TRBD1 (6 bases). CDR1 and CDR2 from the germline V gene are LNHDA and SQIVND (reference sequence). Trimming took off 6 bases at V and 2 bases at J, with 26 bases between the two ends. This CDR3 comprises 19 residues. In nucleotides, the CDR3 is TGTGCCAGTAGGGCCGGGACACCTACTCATGATGTTACCTACAATGAGCAGTTCTTC. Amino acid sequence: CASRAGTPTHDVTYNEQFF.

The J gene is TRBJ2-1, the V gene TRBV10-3; TRBD2 agrees at 15 bases. This CDR3 has 16 residues. V was pared by 10 bases and J by 6 bases, with 10 bases of the junction left unmatched. CDR1 is ENHRY and CDR2 is SYGVKD in the germline V gene. The CDR3 region is CATTAGLAGGLNEQFF. DNA for the CDR3: TGTGCCACGACCGCGGGACTAGCGGGGGGCCTCAATGAGCAGTTCTTC.

In its sample, this clone was seen a few times. This rearrangement joins TRBV6-5 to TRBJ1-5; a weak D match, TRBD1 (5 bases). CDR1 is MNHEY and CDR2 is SVGAGI in the germline V gene. V lost 8 bases and J 5 bases, leaving 16 bases between the germline ends. This CDR3 is built from 14 residues. The CDR3: CASSRAGIDQPQHF. In DNA, the CDR3 is TGTGCCAGCTCCCGGGCAGGGATTGATCAGCCCCAGCATTTT.

CDR3 bases: TGTGCCAGCAGCTTCTCAGAGAACACTGAAGCTTTCTTT. Protein: CASSFSENTEAFF. This chain links TRBV11-2 with TRBJ1-1; D is ambiguous. Trimming shortened V by 3 bases and J by 1 base, and 6 bases separated the two germline ends. CDR1 is SGHAT, CDR2 FQNNGV, per germline. The CDR3 loop spans 13 amino acids.

The gene calls are TRBV7-2 and TRBJ1-4; D is possibly TRBD1 (5 bases). V was trimmed by 2 bases and J by 7 bases, leaving 14 bases between them. This CDR3 has 15 amino acids. The germline V gene has CDR1 SGHTA and CDR2 FQGNSA. DNA for the CDR3: TGTGCCAGCAGCTTAACGGGGGGGATTGGTGAAAAACTGTTTTTT. Translation: CASSLTGGIGEKLFF.

The chain joins TRBV2 to TRBJ2-1, with D possibly being TRBD1 (6 bases). The CDR3 is 13 residues long. Germline CDR1 and CDR2: SNHLY and FYNNEI. V lost 7 bases, J lost 6 bases, and 13 bases lay in between. CDR3 DNA sequence: TGTGCCAGCATGCGCCAGGGGAGCAATGAGCAGTTCTTC. It is translated as CASMRQGSNEQFF. Variable domain in full (rest from reference TRBV2 and TRBJ2-1): EPEVTQTPSHQVTQMGQEVILRCVPISNHLYFYWYRQILGQKVEFLVSFYNNEISEKSEIFDDQFSVERPDGSNFTLKIRSTKLEDSAMYFCASMRQGSNEQFFGPGTRLTVL.

This chain joins TRBV10-2 and TRBJ2-1; TRBD2 matches 9 bases. The CDR3 runs 15 residues. Unmatched junction bases numbered 12, after V lost 7 bases and J lost 8 bases. The germline V gene encodes CDR1 WSHSY and CDR2 SAAADI. The DNA for the CDR3 is TGCGCCAGCACTGGGCTAGCGGGGACGTACGATGAGCAGTTCTTC. Encoded protein: CASTGLAGTYDEQFF.

The chain combines TRBV6-6 with TRBJ1-2; 7 nucleotides align to TRBD1. The V gene end was trimmed by 5 bases and the J gene end by 4 bases; junction bases not matched to a gene: 7. The V gene's germline CDR1 is MNHNY and CDR2 SVGAGI (reference sequence). This CDR3 contains 14 residues. The CDR3 here is CASSAAGDSYGYTF. The CDR3 bases are TGTGCCAGCAGTGCCGCCGGGGACAGCTATGGCTACACCTTC.